The clone carrying this T cell receptor beta chain was picked up a small number of times. No antigen is known for it. The CDR3 is made up of 17 amino acids. Per germline, CDR1 SGHTA and CDR2 FQGNSA. The V and J ends lost 4 bases and 5 bases, in that order; junction bases with no gene match: 11. These data belong to a study of response to subunit inactivated influenza vaccine. Study-wide results and caveats: The authors proposed limited new T cell recruitment per seasonal influenza vaccination.

Via MiXCR, TCRdb re-called the RT-PCR reads, giving one row per CDR3 protein. The sample holds around 520,000 distinct CDR3 sequences, 12% seen once. The chain employs TRBV7-2 and TRBJ2-1; 10 bases agree with TRBD2. The sequence was obtained from a man in his fifties or sixties who received an inactivated influenza vaccine. Specimen: PBMCs from blood, collected on the day of vaccination. CDR3 DNA: TGTGCCAGCAGCTCCACGCTAGCGGGAGCTAAAAACAATGAGCAGTTCTTC. Its translation is CASSSTLAGAKNNEQFF.